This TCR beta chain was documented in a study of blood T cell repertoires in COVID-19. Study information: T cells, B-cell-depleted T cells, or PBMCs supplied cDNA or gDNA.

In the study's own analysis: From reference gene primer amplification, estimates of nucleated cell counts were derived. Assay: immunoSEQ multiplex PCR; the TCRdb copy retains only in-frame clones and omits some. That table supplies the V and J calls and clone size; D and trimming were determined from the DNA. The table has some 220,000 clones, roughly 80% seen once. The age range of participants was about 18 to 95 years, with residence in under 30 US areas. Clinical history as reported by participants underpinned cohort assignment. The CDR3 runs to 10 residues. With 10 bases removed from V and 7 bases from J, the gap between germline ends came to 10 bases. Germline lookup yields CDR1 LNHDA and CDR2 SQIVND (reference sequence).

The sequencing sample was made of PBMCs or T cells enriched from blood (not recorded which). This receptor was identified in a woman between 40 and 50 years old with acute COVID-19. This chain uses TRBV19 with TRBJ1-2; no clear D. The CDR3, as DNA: TGTGCCACCTGGGAGGCTGGCTACACCTTC. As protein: CATWEAGYTF. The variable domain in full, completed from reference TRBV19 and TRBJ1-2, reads DGGITQSPKYLFRKEGQNVTLSCEQNLNHDAMYWYRQDPGQGLRLIYYSQIVNDFQKGDIAEGYSVSREKKESFPLTVTSAQKNPTAFYLCATWEAGYTFGSGTRLTVV.